This entry features one T cell receptor (beta chain) sequence. This sample is part of a study of blood T cell repertoires in COVID-19. Overall study context: Both acute and convalescent COVID-19 samples were obtained from the United States, Italy and Spain.

Germline CDR1 and CDR2: SNHLY and FYNNEI. This CDR3 comprises 12 residues. Between the trimmed V and J ends, which lost 8 bases and 3 bases, there was a span of 10 bases. Sequenced by immunoSEQ multiplex PCR; TCRdb stores in-frame clones only, minus some. The sample contains over 130,000 clones, around 90% of which appear only once. The sequenced material came from peripheral blood. The chain has TRBV2 and TRBJ1-1, with D maybe TRBD1 (5 bases). The sequence was obtained from a human donor with COVID-19, enrolled during active disease. The donor label of this sample is uncertain. For the CDR3, the DNA is TGTGCCAGCGGGGGACTTCACACTGAAGCTTTCTTT. Translating it yields CASGGLHTEAFF.